This TCR beta chain was sequenced in a study of blood T cell repertoires in COVID-19. For the study at large: Some COVID-19 samples were acute and others convalescent; all came from the United States, Italy and Spain. From T cells, B-cell-depleted T cells, or PBMCs came the material, which was cDNA or gDNA.

The CDR3 contains 14 residues. Under the authors' procedure: Amplified reference gene primers provided the basis for estimating nucleated cell counts. Assay: immunoSEQ multiplex PCR; the TCRdb copy retains only in-frame clones and omits some. V and J calls and clone size follow that table, whereas D and trimming were derived from the DNA. The profile shows roughly 90,000 clones, 89% of them singletons. This clonotype originated in a woman aged 80 or over with active COVID-19. The sequencing input was peripheral blood. The chain recombines TRBV1 with TRBJ2-1; the table gives TRBD2 as D, unverified against the DNA. TRBV1 is a known pseudogene. This chain's CDR3 is CTSSQPSGTCEQFF. Written as DNA, the CDR3 is TGCACCAGCAGCCAGCCTAGCGGGACCTGTGAGCAGTTCTTC.